The sequence of this T cell receptor (beta chain) was determined in a study of OX40 agonist ivuxolimab in advanced cancers. About the research overall: Three partial responders included one hepatocellular carcinoma patient and two cutaneous melanoma patients.

The CDR3 contains 16 residues. Germline V gene data show CDR1 as MNHEY and CDR2 as SMNVEV (reference sequence). The V gene lost 8 bases and the J gene lost 5 bases, with 22 bases spanning the gap. The repertoire was sequenced with immunoSEQ multiplex PCR; TCRdb's copy has only in-frame clones and lacks some. The data hold roughly 32,000 clones, with around nine tenths observed a single time. This sample comprised CD4+ or CD8+ T cells sorted from blood, obtained in a trial of the OX40 agonist ivuxolimab. The sequence came from an adult with an advanced solid tumor such as melanoma, head and neck, liver or kidney cancer. This chain links TRBV27 with TRBJ2-1, with D possibly being TRBD2 (5 bases). The CDR3 region is CASPRATRLYDNEQFF. In DNA form, the CDR3 reads TGTGCCAGCCCCCGCGCAACTAGACTATATGACAATGAGCAGTTCTTC.